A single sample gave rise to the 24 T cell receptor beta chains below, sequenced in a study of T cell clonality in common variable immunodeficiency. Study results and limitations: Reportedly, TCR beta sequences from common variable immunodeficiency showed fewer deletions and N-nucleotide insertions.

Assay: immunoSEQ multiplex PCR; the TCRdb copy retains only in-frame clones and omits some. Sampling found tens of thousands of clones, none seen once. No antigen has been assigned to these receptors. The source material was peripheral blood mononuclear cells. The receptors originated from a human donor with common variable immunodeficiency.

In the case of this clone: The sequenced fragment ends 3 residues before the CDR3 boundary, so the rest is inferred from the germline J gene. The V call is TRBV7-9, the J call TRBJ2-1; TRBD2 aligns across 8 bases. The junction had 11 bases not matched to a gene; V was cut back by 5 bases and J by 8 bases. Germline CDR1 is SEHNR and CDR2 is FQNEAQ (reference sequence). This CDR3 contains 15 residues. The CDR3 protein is CASSLRAGGEHEQFF. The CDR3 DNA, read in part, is TGTGCCAGCAGCCTTCGGGCGGGAGGTGAGCATGAG.

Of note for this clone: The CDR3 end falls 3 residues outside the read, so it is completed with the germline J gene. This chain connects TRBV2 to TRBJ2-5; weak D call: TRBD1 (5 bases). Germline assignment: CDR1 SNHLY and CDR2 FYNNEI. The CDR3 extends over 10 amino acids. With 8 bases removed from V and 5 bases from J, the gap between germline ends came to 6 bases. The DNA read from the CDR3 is TGTGCCAGCCGACAGGAGACC. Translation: CASRQET. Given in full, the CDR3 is CASRQETQYF.

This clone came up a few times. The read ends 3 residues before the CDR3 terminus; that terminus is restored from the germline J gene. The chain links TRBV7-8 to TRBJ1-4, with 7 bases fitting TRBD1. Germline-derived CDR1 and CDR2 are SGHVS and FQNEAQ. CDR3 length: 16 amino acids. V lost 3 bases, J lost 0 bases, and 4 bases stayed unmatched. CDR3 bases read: TGTGCCAGCAGCTTCGCCGGGACAGCAACTAATGAAAAA. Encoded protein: CASSFAGTATNEK. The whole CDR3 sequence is CASSFAGTATNEKLFF.

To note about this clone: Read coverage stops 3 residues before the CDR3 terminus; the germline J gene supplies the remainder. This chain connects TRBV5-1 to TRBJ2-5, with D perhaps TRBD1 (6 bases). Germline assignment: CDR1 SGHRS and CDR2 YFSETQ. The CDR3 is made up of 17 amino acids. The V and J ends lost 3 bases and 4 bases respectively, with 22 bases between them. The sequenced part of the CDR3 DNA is TGCGCCAGCAGCTGGAGCACCCCATCAGGGGTGGCAGAGACC. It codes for CASSWSTPSGVAET. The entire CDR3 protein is CASSWSTPSGVAETQYF.

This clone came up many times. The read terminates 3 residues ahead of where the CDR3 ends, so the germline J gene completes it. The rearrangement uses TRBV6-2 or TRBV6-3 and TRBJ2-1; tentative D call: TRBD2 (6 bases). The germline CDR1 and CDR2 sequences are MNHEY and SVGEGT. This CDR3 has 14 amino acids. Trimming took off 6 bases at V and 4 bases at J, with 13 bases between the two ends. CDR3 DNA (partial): TGTGCCAGCAGCCGGGACTTCGAGTACAATGAG. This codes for CASSRDFEYNE. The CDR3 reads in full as CASSRDFEYNEQFF.

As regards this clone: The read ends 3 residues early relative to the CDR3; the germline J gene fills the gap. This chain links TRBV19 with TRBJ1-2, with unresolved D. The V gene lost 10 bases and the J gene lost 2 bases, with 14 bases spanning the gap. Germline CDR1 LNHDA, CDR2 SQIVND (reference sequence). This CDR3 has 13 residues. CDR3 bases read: TGTGCCATCTCACCAGGTTTGAACTATGGC. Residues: CAISPGLNYG. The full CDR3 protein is CAISPGLNYGYTF.

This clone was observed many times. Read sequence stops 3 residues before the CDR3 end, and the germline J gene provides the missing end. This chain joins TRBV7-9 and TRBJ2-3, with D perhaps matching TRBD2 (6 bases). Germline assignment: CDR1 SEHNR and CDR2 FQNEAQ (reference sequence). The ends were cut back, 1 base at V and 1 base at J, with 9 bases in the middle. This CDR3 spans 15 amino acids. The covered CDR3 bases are TGTGCCAGCAGCTTAGTTACGGGGGGCACAGATACG. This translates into CASSLVTGGTDT. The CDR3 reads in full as CASSLVTGGTDTQYF.

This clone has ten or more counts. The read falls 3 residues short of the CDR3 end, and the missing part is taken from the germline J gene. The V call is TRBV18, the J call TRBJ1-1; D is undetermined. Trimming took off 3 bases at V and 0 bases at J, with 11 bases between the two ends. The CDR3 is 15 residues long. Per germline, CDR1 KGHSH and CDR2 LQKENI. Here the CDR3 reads CASSPTYGVNTEAFF. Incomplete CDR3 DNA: TGTGCCAGCTCACCCACCTACGGGGTGAACACTGAA.

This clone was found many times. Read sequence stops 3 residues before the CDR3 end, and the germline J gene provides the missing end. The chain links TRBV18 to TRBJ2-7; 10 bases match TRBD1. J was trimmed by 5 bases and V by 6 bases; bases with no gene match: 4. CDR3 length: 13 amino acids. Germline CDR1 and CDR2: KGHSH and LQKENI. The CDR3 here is CASSPGQGNEQYF. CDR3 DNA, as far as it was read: TGTGCCAGCTCGCCGGGACAGGGGAACGAG.

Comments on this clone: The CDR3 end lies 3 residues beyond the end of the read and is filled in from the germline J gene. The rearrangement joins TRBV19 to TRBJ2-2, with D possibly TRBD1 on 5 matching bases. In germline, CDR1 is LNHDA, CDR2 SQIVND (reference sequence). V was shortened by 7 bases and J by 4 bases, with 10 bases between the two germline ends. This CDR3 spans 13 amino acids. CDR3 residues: CASKSQATGELFF. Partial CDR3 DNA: TGTGCCAGTAAATCACAGGCCACCGGGGAG.

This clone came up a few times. The CDR3 protein is CASRNERRGSPLHF. Partial CDR3 DNA: TGTGCCAGTAGAAATGAAAGGAGGGGGTCACCC. The gene calls are TRBV19 and TRBJ1-6; maybe TRBD1 (6 bases). Read data end 3 residues before the CDR3 end; the end is taken from the germline J gene. Trimming left V 6 bases short and J 10 bases short, with 16 bases between. CDR3 length: 14 amino acids. Germline V gene data show CDR1 as LNHDA and CDR2 as SQIVND (reference sequence).

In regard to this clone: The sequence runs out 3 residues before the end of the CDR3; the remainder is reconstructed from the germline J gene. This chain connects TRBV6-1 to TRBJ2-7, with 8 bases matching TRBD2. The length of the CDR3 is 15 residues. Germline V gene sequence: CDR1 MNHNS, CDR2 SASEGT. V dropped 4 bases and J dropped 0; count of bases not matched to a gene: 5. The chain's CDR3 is CASSVSGSPSYEQYF. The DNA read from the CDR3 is TGTGCCAGCAGTGTAAGCGGGAGCCCCTCCTACGAG.

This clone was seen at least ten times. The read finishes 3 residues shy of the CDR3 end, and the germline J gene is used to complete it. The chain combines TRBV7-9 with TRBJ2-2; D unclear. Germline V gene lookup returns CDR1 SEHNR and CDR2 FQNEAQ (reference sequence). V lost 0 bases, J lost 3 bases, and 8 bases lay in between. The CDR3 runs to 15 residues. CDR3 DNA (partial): TGTGCCAGCAGCTTAGCCGGTCGGTACACCGGGGAG. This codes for CASSLAGRYTGE. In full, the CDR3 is CASSLAGRYTGELFF.

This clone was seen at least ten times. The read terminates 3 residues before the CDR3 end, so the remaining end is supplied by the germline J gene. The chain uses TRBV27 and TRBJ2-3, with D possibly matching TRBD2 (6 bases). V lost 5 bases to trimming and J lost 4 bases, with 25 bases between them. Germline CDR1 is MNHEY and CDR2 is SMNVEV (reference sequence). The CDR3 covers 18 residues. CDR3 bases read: TGTGCCAGCAGTGACGCCGGGACTCGCCTAAACAGCCCAGATACG. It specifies CASSDAGTRLNSPDT. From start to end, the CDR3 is CASSDAGTRLNSPDTQYF.

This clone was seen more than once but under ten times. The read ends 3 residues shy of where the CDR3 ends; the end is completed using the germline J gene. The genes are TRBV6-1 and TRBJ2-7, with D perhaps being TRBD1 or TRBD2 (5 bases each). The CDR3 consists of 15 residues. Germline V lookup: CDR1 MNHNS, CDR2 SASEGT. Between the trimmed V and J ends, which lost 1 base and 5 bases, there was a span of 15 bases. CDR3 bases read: TGTGCCAGCAGTGAAGACCCAGGGTCGGGAAACGAG. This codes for CASSEDPGSGNE. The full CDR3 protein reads CASSEDPGSGNEQYF.

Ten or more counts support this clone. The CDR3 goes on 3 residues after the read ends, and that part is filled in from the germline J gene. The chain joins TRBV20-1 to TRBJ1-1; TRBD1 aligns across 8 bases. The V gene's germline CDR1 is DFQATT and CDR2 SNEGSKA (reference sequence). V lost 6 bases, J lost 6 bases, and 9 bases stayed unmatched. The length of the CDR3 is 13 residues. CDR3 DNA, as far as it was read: TGCAGTGCGCGGACAGGGACCCTTCCTGAA. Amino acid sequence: CSARTGTLPE. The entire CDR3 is CSARTGTLPEAFF.

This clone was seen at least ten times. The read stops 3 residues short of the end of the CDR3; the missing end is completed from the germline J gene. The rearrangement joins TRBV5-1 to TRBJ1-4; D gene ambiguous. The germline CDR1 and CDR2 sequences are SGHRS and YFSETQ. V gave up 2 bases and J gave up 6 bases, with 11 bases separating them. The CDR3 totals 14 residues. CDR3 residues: CASSLGGSYEKLFF. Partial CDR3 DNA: TGCGCCAGCAGCTTAGGCGGGTCCTATGAAAAA.

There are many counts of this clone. The CDR3 sequence: CSVWTEGYGYTF. The sequenced CDR3 bases are TGCAGCGTTTGGACAGAGGGCTATGGC. V gene TRBV29-1 combines with J gene TRBJ1-2; D possibly corresponds to TRBD1 (6 bases). The CDR3 end lies 3 residues beyond the end of the read and is filled in from the germline J gene. CDR3 length: 12 residues. CDR1 SQVTM and CDR2 ANQGSEA come from the germline V gene. V lost 5 bases, J lost 4 bases, and 11 bases lay in between.

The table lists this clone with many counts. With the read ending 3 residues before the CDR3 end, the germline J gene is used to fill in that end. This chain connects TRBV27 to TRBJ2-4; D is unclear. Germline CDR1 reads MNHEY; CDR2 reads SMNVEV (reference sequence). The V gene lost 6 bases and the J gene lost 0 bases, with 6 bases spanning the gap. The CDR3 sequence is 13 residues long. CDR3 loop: CASRTVAKNIQYF. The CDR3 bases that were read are TGTGCCAGCAGAACGGTAGCCAAAAACATT.

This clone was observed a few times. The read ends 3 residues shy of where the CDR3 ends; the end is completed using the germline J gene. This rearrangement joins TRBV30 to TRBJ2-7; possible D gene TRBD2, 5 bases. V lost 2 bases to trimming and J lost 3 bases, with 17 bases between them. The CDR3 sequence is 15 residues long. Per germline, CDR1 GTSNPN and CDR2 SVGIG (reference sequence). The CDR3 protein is CAWSLSATTFYEQYF. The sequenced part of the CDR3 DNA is TGTGCCTGGAGTCTATCGGCGACTACCTTCTACGAG.

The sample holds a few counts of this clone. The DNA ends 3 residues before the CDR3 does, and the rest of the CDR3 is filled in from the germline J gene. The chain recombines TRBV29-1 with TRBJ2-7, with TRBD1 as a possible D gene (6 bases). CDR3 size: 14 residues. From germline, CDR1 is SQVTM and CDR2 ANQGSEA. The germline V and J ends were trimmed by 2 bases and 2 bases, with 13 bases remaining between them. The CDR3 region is CSVELWTAPYEQYF. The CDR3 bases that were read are TGCAGCGTTGAACTCTGGACAGCCCCCTACGAG.

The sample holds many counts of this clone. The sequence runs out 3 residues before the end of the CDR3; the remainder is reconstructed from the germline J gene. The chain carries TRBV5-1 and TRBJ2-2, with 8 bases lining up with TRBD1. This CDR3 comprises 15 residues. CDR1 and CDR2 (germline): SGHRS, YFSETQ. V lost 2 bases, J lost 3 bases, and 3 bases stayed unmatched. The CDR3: CASSLQGEDTGELFF. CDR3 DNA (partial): TGCGCCAGCAGCTTACAGGGGGAGGACACCGGGGAG. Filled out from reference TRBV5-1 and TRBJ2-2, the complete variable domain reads KAGVTQTPRYLIKTRGQQVTLSCSPISGHRSVSWYQQTPGQGLQFLFEYFSETQRNKGNFPGRFSGRQFSNSRSEMNVSTLELGDSALYLCASSLQGEDTGELFFGEGSRLTVL.

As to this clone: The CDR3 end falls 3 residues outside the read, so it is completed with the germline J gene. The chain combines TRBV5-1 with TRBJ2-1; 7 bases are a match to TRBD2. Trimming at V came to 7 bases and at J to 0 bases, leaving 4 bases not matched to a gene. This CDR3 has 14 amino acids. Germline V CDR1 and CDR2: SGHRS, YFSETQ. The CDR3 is CASGRDYSYNEQFF. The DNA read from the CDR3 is TGCGCCAGCGGCCGGGACTACTCCTACAATGAG.

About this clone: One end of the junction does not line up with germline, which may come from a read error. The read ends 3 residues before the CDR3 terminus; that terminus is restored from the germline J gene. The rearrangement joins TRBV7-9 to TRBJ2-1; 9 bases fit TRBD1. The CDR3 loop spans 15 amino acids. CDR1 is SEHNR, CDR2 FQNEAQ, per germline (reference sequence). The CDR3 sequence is CASTLLGQGHNEQFF. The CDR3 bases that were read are TGTGCCAGCACCTTACTGGGACAGGGTCACAATGAG.